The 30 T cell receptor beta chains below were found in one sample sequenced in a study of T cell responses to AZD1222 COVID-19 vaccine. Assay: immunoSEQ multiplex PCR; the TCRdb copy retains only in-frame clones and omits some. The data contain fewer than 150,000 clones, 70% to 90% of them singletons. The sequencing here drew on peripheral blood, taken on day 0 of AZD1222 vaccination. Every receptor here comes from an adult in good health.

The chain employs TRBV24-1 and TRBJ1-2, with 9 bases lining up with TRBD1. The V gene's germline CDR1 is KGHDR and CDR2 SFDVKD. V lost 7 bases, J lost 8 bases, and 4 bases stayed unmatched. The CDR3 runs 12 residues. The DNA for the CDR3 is TGTGCCACCAGACCCGGGACAGGGGGCTACACCTTC. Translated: CATRPGTGGYTF.

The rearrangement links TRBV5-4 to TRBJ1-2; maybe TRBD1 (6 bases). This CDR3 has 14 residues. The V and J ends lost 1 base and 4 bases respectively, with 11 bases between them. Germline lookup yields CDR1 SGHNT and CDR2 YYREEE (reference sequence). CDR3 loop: CASSLRGLAYGYTF. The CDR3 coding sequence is TGTGCCAGCAGCTTGCGGGGGCTGGCCTATGGCTACACCTTC.

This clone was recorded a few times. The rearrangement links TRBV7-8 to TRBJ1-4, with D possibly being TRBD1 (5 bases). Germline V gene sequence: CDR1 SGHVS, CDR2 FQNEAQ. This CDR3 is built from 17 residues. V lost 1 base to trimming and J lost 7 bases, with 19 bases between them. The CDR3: CASSLESREGPREKLFF. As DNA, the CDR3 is TGTGCCAGCAGCTTAGAGTCCAGGGAGGGTCCCCGTGAAAAACTGTTTTTT.

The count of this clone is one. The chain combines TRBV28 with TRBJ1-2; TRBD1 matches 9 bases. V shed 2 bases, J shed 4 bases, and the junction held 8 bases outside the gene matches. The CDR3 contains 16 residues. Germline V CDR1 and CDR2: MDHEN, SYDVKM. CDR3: CASSLGYRGQSYGYTF. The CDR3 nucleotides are TGTGCCAGCAGTTTAGGGTACAGGGGGCAAAGCTATGGCTACACCTTC.

CDR3 residues: CASSLGTHNEQFF. DNA of the CDR3: TGTGCCAGCAGCTTAGGGACTCACAATGAGCAGTTCTTC. The rearrangement uses TRBV7-9 and TRBJ2-1; D may be TRBD2 (5 bases). Germline CDR1 is SEHNR and CDR2 is FQNEAQ (reference sequence). The CDR3 sequence is 13 residues long. Trimming cost V 1 base and J 5 bases, with 6 bases left between them.

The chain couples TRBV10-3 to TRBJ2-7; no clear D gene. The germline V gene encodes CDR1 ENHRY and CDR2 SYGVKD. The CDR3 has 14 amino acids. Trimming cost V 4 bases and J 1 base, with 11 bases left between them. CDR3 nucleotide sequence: TGTGCCATCAGTGTATACGGCCCGTCCTACGAGCAGTACTTC. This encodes CAISVYGPSYEQYF.

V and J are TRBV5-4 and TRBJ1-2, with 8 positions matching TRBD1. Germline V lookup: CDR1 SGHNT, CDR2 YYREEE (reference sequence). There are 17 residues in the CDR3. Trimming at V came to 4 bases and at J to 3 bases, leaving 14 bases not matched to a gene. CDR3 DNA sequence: TGTGCCAGCAGCCCCGATACAGGGGGAGGAGGCTACTATGGCTACACCTTC. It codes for CASSPDTGGGGYYGYTF.

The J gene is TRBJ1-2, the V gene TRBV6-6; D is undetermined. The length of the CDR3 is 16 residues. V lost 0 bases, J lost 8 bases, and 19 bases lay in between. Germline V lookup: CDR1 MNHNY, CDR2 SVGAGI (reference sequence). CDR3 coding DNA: TGTGCCAGCAGTTACTCGGCCACCTTGGTTTATATCGGCTACACCTTC. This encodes CASSYSATLVYIGYTF.

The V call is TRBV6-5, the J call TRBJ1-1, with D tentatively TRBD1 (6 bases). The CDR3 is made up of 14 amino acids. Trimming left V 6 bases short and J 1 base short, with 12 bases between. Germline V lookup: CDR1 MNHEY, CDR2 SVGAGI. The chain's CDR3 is CASSPDSANTEAFF. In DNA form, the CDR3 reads TGTGCCAGCAGCCCGGACAGCGCGAACACTGAAGCTTTCTTT.

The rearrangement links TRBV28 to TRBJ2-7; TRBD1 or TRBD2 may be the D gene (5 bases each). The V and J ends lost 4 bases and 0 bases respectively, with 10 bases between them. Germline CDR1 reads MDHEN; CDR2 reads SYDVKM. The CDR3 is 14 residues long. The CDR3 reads CASSWDLSSYEQYF. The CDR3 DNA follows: TGTGCCAGCAGTTGGGACCTAAGCTCCTACGAGCAGTACTTC. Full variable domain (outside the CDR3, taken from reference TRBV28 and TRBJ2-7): DVKVTQSSRYLVKRTGEKVFLECVQDMDHENMFWYRQDPGLGLRLIYFSYDVKMKEKGDIPEGYSVSREKKERFSLILESASTNQTSMYLCASSWDLSSYEQYFGPGTRLTVT.

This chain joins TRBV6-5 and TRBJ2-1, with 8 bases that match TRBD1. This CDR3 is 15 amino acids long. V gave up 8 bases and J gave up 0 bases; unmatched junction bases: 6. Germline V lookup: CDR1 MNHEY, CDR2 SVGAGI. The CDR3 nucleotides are TGTGCCAGCGCCCCGGGACAGGCCTCCTACAATGAGCAGTTCTTC. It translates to CASAPGQASYNEQFF.

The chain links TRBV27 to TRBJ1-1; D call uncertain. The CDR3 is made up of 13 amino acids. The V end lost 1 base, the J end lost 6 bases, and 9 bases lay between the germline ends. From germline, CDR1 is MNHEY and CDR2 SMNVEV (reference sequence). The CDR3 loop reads CASSLYSVSEAFF. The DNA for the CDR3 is TGTGCCAGCAGTTTATATTCAGTGTCTGAAGCTTTCTTT.

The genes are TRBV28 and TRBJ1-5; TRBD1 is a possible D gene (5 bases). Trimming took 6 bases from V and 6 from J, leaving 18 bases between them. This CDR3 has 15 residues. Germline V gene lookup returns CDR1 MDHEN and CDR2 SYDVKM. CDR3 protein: CASREGSGAAQPQHF. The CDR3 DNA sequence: TGTGCCAGCAGGGAGGGGTCGGGCGCTGCTCAGCCCCAGCATTTT.

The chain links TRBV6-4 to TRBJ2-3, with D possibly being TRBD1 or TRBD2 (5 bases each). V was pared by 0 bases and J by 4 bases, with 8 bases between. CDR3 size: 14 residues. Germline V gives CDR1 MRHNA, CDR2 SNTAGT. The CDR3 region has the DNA TGTGCCAGCAGTGACTCGCTGGGGGCAGATACGCAGTATTTT. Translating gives CASSDSLGADTQYF.

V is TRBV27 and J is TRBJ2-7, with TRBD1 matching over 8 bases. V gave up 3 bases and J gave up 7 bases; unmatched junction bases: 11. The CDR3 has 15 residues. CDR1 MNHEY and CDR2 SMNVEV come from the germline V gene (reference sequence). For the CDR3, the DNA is TGTGCCAGCAGTTTCAGGCAGGGGGCCCTCCGGGAGCAGTACTTC. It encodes CASSFRQGALREQYF.

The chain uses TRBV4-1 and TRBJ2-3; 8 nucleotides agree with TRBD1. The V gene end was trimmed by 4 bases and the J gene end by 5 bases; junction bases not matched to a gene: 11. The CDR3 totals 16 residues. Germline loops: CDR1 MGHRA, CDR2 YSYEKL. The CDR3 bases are TGCGCCAGCAGCCTACTTGACAGGGGCGGAGAAGATACGCAGTATTTT. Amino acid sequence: CASSLLDRGGEDTQYF.

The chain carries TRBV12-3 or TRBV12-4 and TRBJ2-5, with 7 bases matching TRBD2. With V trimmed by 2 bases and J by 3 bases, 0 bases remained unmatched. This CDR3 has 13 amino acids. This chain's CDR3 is CASSLRGEETQYF. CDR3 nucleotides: TGTGCCAGCAGTTTACGGGGGGAAGAGACCCAGTACTTC.

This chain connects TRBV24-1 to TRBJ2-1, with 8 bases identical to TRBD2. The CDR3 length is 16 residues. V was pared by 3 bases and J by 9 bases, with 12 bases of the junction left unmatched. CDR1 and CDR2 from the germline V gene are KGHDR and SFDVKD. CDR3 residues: CATSDTGTSAKGEQFF. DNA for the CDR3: TGTGCCACCAGTGATACCGGGACTAGTGCTAAGGGTGAGCAGTTCTTC.

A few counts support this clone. Here the CDR3 reads CASSQTGPYGYTF. The CDR3 nucleotides are TGCGCCAGCAGCCAGACGGGACCTTATGGCTACACCTTC. The chain couples TRBV4-3 to TRBJ1-2, with D perhaps TRBD1 (5 bases). V gave up 3 bases and J gave up 5 bases, with 10 bases separating them. In germline, CDR1 is LGHNA, CDR2 YSLEER. CDR3 size: 13 residues.

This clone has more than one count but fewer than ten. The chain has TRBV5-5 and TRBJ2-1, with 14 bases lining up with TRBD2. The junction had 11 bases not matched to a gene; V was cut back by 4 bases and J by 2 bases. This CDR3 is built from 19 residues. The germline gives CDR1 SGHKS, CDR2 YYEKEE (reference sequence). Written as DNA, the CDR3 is TGTGCCAGCAGCCAACGACTAGCGGGGGGGCCAGTTGCCTACAATGAGCAGTTCTTC. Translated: CASSQRLAGGPVAYNEQFF.

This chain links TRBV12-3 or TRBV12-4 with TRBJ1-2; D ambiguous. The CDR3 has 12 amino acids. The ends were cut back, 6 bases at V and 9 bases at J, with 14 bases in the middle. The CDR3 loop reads CASSKNYLSYTF. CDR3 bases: TGTGCCAGCAGCAAGAACTATCTGAGCTACACCTTC.

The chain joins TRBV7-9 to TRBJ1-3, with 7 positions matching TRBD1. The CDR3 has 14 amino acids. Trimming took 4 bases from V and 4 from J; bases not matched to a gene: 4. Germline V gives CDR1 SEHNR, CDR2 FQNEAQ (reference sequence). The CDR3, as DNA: TGTGCCAGCAGCTCCGGGACAGTCGGAAACACCATATATTTT. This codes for CASSSGTVGNTIYF.

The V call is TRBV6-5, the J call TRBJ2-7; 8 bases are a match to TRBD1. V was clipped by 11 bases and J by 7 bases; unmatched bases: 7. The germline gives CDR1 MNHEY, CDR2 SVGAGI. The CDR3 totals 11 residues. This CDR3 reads CALRTGLEQYF. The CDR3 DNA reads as TGTGCCCTTCGGACAGGGTTAGAGCAGTACTTC.

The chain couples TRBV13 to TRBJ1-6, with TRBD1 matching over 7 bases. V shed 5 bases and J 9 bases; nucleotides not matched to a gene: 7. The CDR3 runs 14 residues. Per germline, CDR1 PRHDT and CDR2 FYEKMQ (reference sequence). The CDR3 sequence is CASSDRERSSPLHF. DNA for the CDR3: TGTGCCAGCAGCGACAGGGAAAGGAGTTCACCCCTCCACTTT. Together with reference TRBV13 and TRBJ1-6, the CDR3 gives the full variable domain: AAGVIQSPRHLIKEKRETATLKCYPIPRHDTVYWYQQGPGQDPQFLISFYEKMQSDKGSIPDRFSAQQFSDYHSELNMSSLELGDSALYFCASSDRERSSPLHFGNGTRLTVT.

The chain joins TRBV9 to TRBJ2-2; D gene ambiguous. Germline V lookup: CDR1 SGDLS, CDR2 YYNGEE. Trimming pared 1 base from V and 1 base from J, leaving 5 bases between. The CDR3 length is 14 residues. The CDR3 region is CASSVLGNTGELFF. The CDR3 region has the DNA TGTGCCAGCAGCGTACTAGGGAACACCGGGGAGCTGTTTTTT.

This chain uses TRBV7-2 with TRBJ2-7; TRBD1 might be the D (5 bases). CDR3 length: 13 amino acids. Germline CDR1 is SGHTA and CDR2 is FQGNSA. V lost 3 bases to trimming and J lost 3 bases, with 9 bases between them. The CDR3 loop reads CASSFARDYEQYF. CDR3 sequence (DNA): TGTGCCAGCAGCTTCGCCAGGGACTACGAGCAGTACTTC.

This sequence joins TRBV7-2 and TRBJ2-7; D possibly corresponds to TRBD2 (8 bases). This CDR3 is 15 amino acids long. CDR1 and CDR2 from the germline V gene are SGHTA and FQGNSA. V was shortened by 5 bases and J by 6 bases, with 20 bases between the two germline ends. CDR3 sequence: CASSPGGTASPEQYF. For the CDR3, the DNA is TGTGCCAGCAGCCCGGGGGGGACAGCCTCCCCCGAGCAGTACTTC.

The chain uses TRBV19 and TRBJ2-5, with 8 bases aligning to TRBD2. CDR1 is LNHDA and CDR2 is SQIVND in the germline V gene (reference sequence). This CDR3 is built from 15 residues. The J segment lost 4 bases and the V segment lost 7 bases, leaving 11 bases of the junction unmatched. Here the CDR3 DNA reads TGTGCCAGTAAGATGAGGTCGGGAGGGGGAGAGACCCAGTACTTC. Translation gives CASKMRSGGGETQYF.

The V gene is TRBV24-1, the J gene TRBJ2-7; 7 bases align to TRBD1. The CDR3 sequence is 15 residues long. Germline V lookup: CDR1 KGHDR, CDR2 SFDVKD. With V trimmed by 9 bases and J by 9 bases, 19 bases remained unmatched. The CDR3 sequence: CATGGLTGESEVQYF. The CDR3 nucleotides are TGTGCCACCGGGGGATTAACAGGGGAGTCGGAGGTGCAGTACTTC.

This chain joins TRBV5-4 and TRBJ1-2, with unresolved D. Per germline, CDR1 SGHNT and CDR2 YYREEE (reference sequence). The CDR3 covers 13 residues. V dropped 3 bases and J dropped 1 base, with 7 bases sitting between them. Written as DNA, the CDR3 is TGTGCCAGCAGCTCAGACGGTAACTATGGCTACACCTTC. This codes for CASSSDGNYGYTF.